The 19 T cell receptor beta chains below all came from one sample that was sequenced in a study of spatial heterogeneity in lung cancer. Study-wide points: Higher tumor mutation counts went along with higher counts of expanded intratumoral alpha and beta TCRs.

Their cognate antigens are unknown. TCRdb ran MiXCR on the 5' RACE reads and lists one entry per CDR3 protein. The table has about 14,000 distinct CDR3 sequences, about 4.8% seen once; the top ten hold 18%. Indicated time point: sample taken at primary tumor resection. Material: lung tumor tissue, obtained at surgery. Every receptor here comes from a female donor with early-stage non-small cell lung cancer.

The sample holds many counts of this clonotype. This chain joins TRBV6-6 and TRBJ2-1; the D call may be TRBD1 or TRBD2 (5 bases each). This CDR3 comprises 13 residues. CDR1 is MNHNY and CDR2 is SVGAGI in the germline V gene (reference sequence). The V end was cut by 8 bases, the J end by 1 base, with 9 bases between. The CDR3 bases are TGTGCCAGCGGGACCGAGTCCTACAATGAGCAGTTCTTC. Translated, it gives CASGTESYNEQFF.

This clonotype showed up many times. The chain recombines TRBV6-5 with TRBJ2-3, with 7 bases fitting TRBD2. The junction had 11 bases not matched to a gene; V was cut back by 0 bases and J by 2 bases. CDR1 is MNHEY and CDR2 is SVGAGI in the germline V gene. This CDR3 comprises 18 residues. Written as DNA, the CDR3 is TGTGCCAGCAGTTACTCCTCGCTTGGAGCGGGGCCCACAGATACGCAGTATTTT. Its translation: CASSYSSLGAGPTDTQYF.

About this clonotype itself: The conserved phenylalanine or tryptophan is not found at the CDR3 terminus, so this likely reflects a read error. The V call is TRBV4-1, the J call TRBJ2-1, with 8 bases identical to TRBD1. From germline, CDR1 is MGHRA and CDR2 YSYEKL. CDR3 size: 16 residues. V was clipped by 0 bases and J by 4 bases; unmatched bases: 5. The chain's CDR3 is CASSQEGRGLYNEQFL. In DNA, the CDR3 is TGCGCCAGCAGCCAAGAGGGCAGGGGGCTTTACAATGAGCAGTTCCTC.

This clonotype has ten or more counts. The rearrangement uses TRBV5-4 and TRBJ2-1; possibly TRBD1 for D (5 bases). Trimming stripped 0 bases from V and 10 bases from J, with 8 bases between. The CDR3 consists of 12 residues. Germline CDR1 and CDR2: SGHNT and YYREEE (reference sequence). This CDR3 reads CASSLANREQFF. CDR3 nucleotides: TGTGCCAGCAGCTTGGCCAACAGGGAGCAGTTCTTC. The whole variable domain, filled in from reference TRBV5-4 and TRBJ2-1, reads ETGVTQSPTHLIKTRGQQVTLRCSSQSGHNTVSWYQQALGQGPQFIFQYYREEENGRGNFPPRFSGLQFPNYSSELNVNALELDDSALYLCASSLANREQFFGPGTRLTVL.

There are many counts of this clonotype. J is TRBJ2-1 and V is TRBV12-3 or TRBV12-4, with TRBD2 identical over 15 bases. J gave up 0 bases and V 7 bases, and 7 bases lay outside the gene matches. This CDR3 is built from 18 residues. The CDR3 loop reads CASTTGTSGGSSYNEQFF. CDR3 coding DNA: TGTGCCAGCACCACAGGGACTAGCGGGGGGAGCTCCTACAATGAGCAGTTCTTC.

This clonotype ranks as medium-sized (0.01 to 0.1%). The chain joins TRBV7-2 to TRBJ2-2, with no clear D. The V end was cut by 5 bases, the J end by 0 bases, with 1 base between. The CDR3 covers 12 residues. Germline V gene sequence: CDR1 SGHTA, CDR2 FQGNSA. The CDR3 spells CASSPNTGELFF. DNA for the CDR3: TGTGCCAGCAGCCCGAACACCGGGGAGCTGTTTTTT.

This clonotype has at least ten counts. The gene calls are TRBV28 and TRBJ1-6, with no clear D. V dropped 3 bases and J dropped 7 bases, with 7 bases sitting between them. This CDR3 has 13 amino acids. The germline V gene has CDR1 MDHEN and CDR2 SYDVKM. The CDR3 nucleotides are TGTGCCAGCAGTTTCAGGAGGAATTCACCCCTCCACTTT. It codes for CASSFRRNSPLHF.

This clonotype occurred a few times. The rearrangement uses TRBV7-2 and TRBJ2-5; 12 nucleotides match TRBD2. The CDR3 runs to 16 residues. V dropped 5 bases and J dropped 0; count of bases not matched to a gene: 4. The V gene's germline CDR1 is SGHTA and CDR2 FQGNSA. The chain's CDR3 is CASSTGLAGNQETQYF. The CDR3 nucleotides are TGTGCCAGCAGCACCGGACTAGCGGGGAACCAAGAGACCCAGTACTTC.

This clonotype has just a few counts. Given a much more abundant clone one base away, this may be a read error. J is TRBJ2-2 and V is TRBV7-9; no clear D. The CDR3 runs 13 residues. V was cut by 5 bases and J by 0 bases, with 4 bases left in between. Germline V lookup: CDR1 SEHNR, CDR2 FQNEAQ (reference sequence). The CDR3 sequence is CASSRTNTGELFF. The CDR3 DNA is TGTGCCAGCAGCCGGACGAACACCGGGGAGCTGTTTTTT.

This clonotype was seen repeatedly, ten times or more. The chain uses TRBV28 and TRBJ2-4; TRBD1 matches at 7 bases. The CDR3 loop spans 14 amino acids. Trimming at V came to 10 bases and at J to 8 bases, leaving 14 bases not matched to a gene. Germline V lookup: CDR1 MDHEN, CDR2 SYDVKM. CDR3 nucleotide sequence: TGTGCCACCAGACCTACAGGGGAAGAGGACATTCAGTACTTC. Translation gives CATRPTGEEDIQYF.

This clonotype has ten or more counts. The V call is TRBV7-9, the J call TRBJ1-5; D is perhaps TRBD1 (5 bases). V lost 8 bases to trimming and J lost 1 base, with 9 bases between them. Germline V lookup: CDR1 SEHNR, CDR2 FQNEAQ (reference sequence). This CDR3 region has 13 residues. The CDR3 spells CASQEGSNQPQHF. CDR3 sequence (DNA): TGTGCCAGCCAGGAGGGGAGCAATCAGCCCCAGCATTTT.

This clonotype was seen ten or more times. This rearrangement joins TRBV7-3 to TRBJ2-6; D remains ambiguous. Trimming cost V 7 bases and J 0 bases, with 4 bases left between them. Germline V gene lookup returns CDR1 SGHTA and CDR2 FQGTGA. This CDR3 has 13 amino acids. DNA for the CDR3: TGTGCCAGCATGAGCTCTGGGGCCAACGTCCTGACTTTC. It codes for CASMSSGANVLTF.

This clonotype was seen repeatedly, ten times or more. The chain uses TRBV7-3 and TRBJ2-3, with D unresolved. V was shortened by 2 bases and J by 2 bases, with 5 bases between the two germline ends. The CDR3 has 13 residues. Germline V gene data show CDR1 as SGHTA and CDR2 as FQGTGA. CDR3 coding DNA: TGTGCCAGCAGCTTAGGCTTCACAGATACGCAGTATTTT. This translates into CASSLGFTDTQYF.

The rearrangement links TRBV28 to TRBJ2-5; 12 bases fit TRBD1. With 6 bases clipped from V and 1 base from J, the junction kept 3 bases outside the gene matches. Germline CDR1 reads MDHEN; CDR2 reads SYDVKM. The CDR3 consists of 15 residues. The CDR3 protein is CASRGDRGPQETQYF. DNA for the CDR3: TGTGCCAGCAGGGGGGACAGGGGGCCCCAAGAGACCCAGTACTTC.

At least ten counts were recorded for this clonotype. The genes are TRBV13 and TRBJ1-5; D possibly corresponds to TRBD1 (5 bases). Germline-derived CDR1 and CDR2 are PRHDT and FYEKMQ (reference sequence). V dropped 3 bases and J dropped 1 base, with 7 bases sitting between them. The CDR3 length is 14 residues. CDR3: CASSFRGSNQPQHF. In DNA, the CDR3 is TGTGCCAGCAGCTTTAGGGGCAGCAATCAGCCCCAGCATTTT. The variable domain in full, completed from reference TRBV13 and TRBJ1-5, reads AAGVIQSPRHLIKEKRETATLKCYPIPRHDTVYWYQQGPGQDPQFLISFYEKMQSDKGSIPDRFSAQQFSDYHSELNMSSLELGDSALYFCASSFRGSNQPQHFGDGTRLSIL.

The chain uses TRBV20-1 and TRBJ2-3, with D possibly called TRBD1 or TRBD2 (5 bases each). Trimming took 3 bases from V and 5 from J, leaving 15 bases between them. CDR3 length: 14 residues. Germline assignment: CDR1 DFQATT and CDR2 SNEGSKA (reference sequence). Here the CDR3 DNA reads TGCAGTGCTAGTGGACTCCGGGGCGAAGATACGCAGTATTTT. Its protein is CSASGLRGEDTQYF.

This clonotype was observed at least ten times. CDR3 protein: CASSSGLGTDTQYF. CDR3 nucleotides: TGTGCCAGCAGCTCCGGACTGGGCACAGATACGCAGTATTTT. This chain uses TRBV7-3 with TRBJ2-3; D possibly corresponds to TRBD2 (5 bases). Germline V gene sequence: CDR1 SGHTA, CDR2 FQGTGA. There are 14 residues in the CDR3. The ends were cut back, 4 bases at V and 1 base at J, with 9 bases in the middle. Based on the CDR3 plus reference TRBV7-3 and TRBJ2-3, the full variable domain is GAGVSQTPSNKVTEKGKYVELRCDPISGHTALYWYRQSLGQGPEFLIYFQGTGAADDSGLPNDRFFAVRPEGSVSTLKIQRTERGDSAVYLCASSSGLGTDTQYFGPGTRLTVL.

This clonotype was recorded a few times. This sequence joins TRBV7-9 and TRBJ1-5, with TRBD1 identical over 8 bases. V shed 10 bases and J 2 bases; nucleotides not matched to a gene: 10. The CDR3 has 15 amino acids. Germline-derived CDR1 and CDR2 are SEHNR and FQNEAQ (reference sequence). This chain's CDR3 is CATKDRVYGNQPQHF. DNA of the CDR3: TGTGCCACCAAGGACAGGGTCTATGGCAATCAGCCCCAGCATTTT.

As to this clonotype: At one of its ends the junction is not consistent with the germline gene, which may arise from a read error. The chain employs TRBV5-3 and TRBJ2-5; perhaps D is TRBD1 or TRBD2 (5 bases each). TRBV5-3 is classed as an ORF, of uncertain function. The CDR3 totals 15 residues. CDR3 region: CARSLTGPRLKTLYF. CDR3 nucleotide sequence: TGTGCCAGAAGTTTGACGGGACCCCGACTTAAGACCCTGTACTTC.